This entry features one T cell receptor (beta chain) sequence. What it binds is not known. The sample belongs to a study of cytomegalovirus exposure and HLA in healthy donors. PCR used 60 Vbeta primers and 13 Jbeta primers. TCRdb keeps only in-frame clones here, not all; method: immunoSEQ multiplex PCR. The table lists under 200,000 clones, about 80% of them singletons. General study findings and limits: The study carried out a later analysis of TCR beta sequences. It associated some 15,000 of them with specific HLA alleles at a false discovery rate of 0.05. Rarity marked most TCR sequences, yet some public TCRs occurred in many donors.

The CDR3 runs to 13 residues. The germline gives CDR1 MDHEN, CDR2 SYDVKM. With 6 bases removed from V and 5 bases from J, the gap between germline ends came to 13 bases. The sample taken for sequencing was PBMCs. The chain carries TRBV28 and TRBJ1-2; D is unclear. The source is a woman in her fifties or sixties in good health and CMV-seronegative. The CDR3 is CASSPFRGYGYTF. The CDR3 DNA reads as TGTGCCAGCAGCCCTTTTCGGGGATATGGCTACACCTTC.